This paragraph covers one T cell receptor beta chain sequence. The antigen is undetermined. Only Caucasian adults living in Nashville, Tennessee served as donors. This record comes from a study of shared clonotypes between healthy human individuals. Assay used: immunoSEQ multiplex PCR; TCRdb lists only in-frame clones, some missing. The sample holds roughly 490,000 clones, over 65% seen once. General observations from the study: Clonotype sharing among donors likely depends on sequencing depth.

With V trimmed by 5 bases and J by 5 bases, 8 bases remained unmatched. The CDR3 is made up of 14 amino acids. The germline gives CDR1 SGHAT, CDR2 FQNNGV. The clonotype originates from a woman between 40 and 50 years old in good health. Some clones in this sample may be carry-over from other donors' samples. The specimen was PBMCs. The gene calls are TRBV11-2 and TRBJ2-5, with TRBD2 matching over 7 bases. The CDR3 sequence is CASSKTSSGETQYF. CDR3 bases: TGTGCCAGCAGCAAGACTAGCTCGGGGGAGACCCAGTACTTC.